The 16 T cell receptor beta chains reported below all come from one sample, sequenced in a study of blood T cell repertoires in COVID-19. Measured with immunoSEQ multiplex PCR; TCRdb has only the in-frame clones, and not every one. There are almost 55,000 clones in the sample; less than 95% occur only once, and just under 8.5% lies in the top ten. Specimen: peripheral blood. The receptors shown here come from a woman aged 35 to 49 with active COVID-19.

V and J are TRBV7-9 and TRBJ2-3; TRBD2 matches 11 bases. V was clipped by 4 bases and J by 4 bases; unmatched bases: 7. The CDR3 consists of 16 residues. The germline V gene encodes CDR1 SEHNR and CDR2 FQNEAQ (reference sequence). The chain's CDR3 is CASSSIAGGRADTQYF. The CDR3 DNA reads TGTGCCAGCAGCTCGATAGCGGGGGGGCGGGCAGATACGCAGTATTTT.

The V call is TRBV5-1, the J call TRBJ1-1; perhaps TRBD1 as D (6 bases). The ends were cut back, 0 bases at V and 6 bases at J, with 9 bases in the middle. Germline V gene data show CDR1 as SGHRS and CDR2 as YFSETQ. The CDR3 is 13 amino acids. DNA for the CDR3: TGCGCCAGCAGCTTGGGACAGGAATCTGAAGCTTTCTTT. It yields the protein CASSLGQESEAFF.

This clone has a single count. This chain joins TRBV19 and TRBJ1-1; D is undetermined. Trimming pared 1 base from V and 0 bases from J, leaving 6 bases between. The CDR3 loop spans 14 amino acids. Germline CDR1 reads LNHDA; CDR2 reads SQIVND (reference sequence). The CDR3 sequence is CASSIGPMNTEAFF. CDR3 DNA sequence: TGTGCCAGTAGTATAGGCCCTATGAACACTGAAGCTTTCTTT.

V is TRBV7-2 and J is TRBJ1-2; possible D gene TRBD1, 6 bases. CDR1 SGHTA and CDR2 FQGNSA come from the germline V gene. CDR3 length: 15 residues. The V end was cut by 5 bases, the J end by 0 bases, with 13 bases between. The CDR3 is CASSADRITNYGYTF. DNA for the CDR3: TGTGCCAGCAGCGCCGACAGGATCACTAACTATGGCTACACCTTC. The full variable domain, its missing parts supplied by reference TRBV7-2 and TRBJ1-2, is GAGVSQSPSNKVTEKGKDVELRCDPISGHTALYWYRQSLGQGLEFLIYFQGNSAPDKSGLPSDRFSAERTGGSVSTLTIQRTQQEDSAVYLCASSADRITNYGYTFGSGTRLTVV.

The CDR3 sequence is CASSWSRMNTEAFF. CDR3 coding DNA: TGTGCCAGCAGCTGGAGTCGCATGAACACTGAAGCTTTCTTT. The chain joins TRBV3-1 (or the pseudogene TRBV3-2) to TRBJ1-1, with D unclear. The CDR3 covers 14 residues. With 5 bases removed from V and 0 bases from J, the gap between germline ends came to 10 bases. Per germline, CDR1 LGHDT and CDR2 YNNKEL (reference sequence).

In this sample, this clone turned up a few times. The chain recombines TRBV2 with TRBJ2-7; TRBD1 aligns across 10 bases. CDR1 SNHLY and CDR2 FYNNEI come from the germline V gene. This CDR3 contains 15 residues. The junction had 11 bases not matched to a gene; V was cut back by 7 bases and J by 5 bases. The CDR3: CASTLGQGVKNEQYF. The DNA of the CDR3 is TGTGCCAGCACCCTAGGACAGGGGGTAAAAAACGAGCAGTACTTC.

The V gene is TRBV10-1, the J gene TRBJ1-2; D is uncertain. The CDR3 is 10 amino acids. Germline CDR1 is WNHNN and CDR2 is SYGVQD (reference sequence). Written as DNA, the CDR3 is TGCGCGAGTACTTACTATGGCTACACCTTC. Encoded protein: CASTYYGYTF.

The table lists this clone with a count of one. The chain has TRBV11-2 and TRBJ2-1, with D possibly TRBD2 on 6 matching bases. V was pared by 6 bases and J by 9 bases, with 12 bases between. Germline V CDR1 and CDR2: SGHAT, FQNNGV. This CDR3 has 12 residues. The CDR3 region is CASSSGLLEQFF. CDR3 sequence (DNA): TGTGCCAGCAGTTCAGGACTACTTGAGCAGTTCTTC.

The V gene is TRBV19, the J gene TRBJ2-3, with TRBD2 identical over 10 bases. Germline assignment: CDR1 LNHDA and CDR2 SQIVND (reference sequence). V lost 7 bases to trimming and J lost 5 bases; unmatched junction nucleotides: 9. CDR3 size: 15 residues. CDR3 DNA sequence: TGTGCCAGTAAAACTAGCGGGGAGGTGGGAGATACGCAGTATTTT. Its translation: CASKTSGEVGDTQYF.

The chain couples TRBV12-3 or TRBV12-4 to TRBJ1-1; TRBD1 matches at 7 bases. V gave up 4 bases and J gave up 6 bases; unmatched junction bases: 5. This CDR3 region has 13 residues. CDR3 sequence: CASSSLTGSEAFF. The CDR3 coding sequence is TGTGCCAGCAGTTCGCTGACAGGGTCTGAAGCTTTCTTT.

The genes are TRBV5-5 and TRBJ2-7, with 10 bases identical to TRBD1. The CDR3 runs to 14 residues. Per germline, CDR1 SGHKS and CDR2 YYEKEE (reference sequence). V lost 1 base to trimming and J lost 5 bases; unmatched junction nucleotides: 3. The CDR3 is CASSLRGQGDEQYF. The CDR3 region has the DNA TGTGCCAGCAGCTTGAGAGGACAGGGGGACGAGCAGTACTTC.

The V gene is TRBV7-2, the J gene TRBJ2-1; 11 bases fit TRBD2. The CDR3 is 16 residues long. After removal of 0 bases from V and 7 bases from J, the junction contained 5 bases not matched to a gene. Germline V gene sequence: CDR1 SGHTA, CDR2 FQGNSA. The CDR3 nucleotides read TGTGCCAGCAGCTTAGCGTCGGGACTAGCGGTAAATGAGCAGTTCTTC. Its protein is CASSLASGLAVNEQFF.

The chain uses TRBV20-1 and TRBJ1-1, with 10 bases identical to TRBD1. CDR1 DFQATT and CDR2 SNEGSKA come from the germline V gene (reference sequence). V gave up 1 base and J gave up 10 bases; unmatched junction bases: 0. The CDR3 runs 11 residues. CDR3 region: CSARGTGGAFF. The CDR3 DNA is TGCAGTGCTAGAGGGACAGGGGGAGCTTTCTTT.

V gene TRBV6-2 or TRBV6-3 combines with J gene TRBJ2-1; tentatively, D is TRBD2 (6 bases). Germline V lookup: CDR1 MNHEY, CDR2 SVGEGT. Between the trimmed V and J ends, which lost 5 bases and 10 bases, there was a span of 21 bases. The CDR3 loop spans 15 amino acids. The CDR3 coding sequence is TGTGCCAGCAGTCCCAAGGAGGCGGGGCCCCGGGAGCAGTTCTTC. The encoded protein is CASSPKEAGPREQFF.

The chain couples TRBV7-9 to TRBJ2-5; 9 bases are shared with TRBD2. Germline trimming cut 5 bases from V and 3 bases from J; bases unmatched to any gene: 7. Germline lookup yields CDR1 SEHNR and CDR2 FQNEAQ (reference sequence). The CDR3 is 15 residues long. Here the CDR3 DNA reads TGTGCCAGCAGCAGTAGCGGGGGCCTGAAAGAGACCCAGTACTTC. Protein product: CASSSSGGLKETQYF.

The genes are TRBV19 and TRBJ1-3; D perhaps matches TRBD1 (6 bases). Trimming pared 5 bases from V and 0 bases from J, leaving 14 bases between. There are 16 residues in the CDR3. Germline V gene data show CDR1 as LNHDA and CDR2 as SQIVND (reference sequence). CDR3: CASSALDRSSGNTIYF. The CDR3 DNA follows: TGTGCCAGTAGTGCCCTGGACAGATCCTCTGGAAACACCATATATTTT.